The present T cell receptor beta chain was sequenced within a study of CD8+CD57+ T cells in acquired aplastic anemia. Study at large: 3.2 ug was the average amount of DNA from sorted CD4+ and CD8+ cells. The study's findings and limits: There were 25 to 35 CD8+ CDR3 sequences that occurred in both patients and controls. No significant patient-versus-control difference appeared in CD8+ Simpson's diversity.

Patients chosen for sequencing had CD8+CD57+ cells that had expanded, as shown by flow cytometry. Blood sampling was performed on the patients, and none of them had received therapy by then. The germline V and J ends were trimmed by 3 bases and 3 bases, with 27 bases remaining between them. Germline lookup yields CDR1 DFQATT and CDR2 SNEGSKA (reference sequence). The CDR3 length is 18 residues. CDR3 and TCR beta VDJ profiling relied on a genomic DNA template. Each CDR3 protein is one row after TCRdb ran MiXCR on the reads. The sample has under 350,000 distinct CDR3 sequences; approximately 57% are singletons. A note on this clonotype: The target antigen is unknown.

V gene TRBV20-1 combines with J gene TRBJ2-7; a weak D match, TRBD1 (5 bases). The sequenced sample was sorted CD4+, CD8+, or CD8+CD57+ T cells (not recorded which) from PBMCs. The sequence was obtained from a human donor with aplastic anemia. For the CDR3, the DNA is TGCAGTGCTAGCCGACCCCGCCCTGGGCGGACAATCCACTACGAGCAGTACTTC. Encoded protein: CSASRPRPGRTIHYEQYF.